The following is a T cell receptor beta chain sequence with its context. Sequencing was performed with immunoSEQ multiplex PCR; in TCRdb, only in-frame clones are kept and a portion is missing. Here the sample spans 35,000 to 45,000 clones, roughly 92% being singletons. Germline assignment: CDR1 LNHDA and CDR2 SQIVND (reference sequence). The CDR3 is made up of 15 amino acids. The germline V and J ends were trimmed by 3 bases and 3 bases, with 15 bases remaining between them. This entry belongs to a study of OX40 agonist ivuxolimab in advanced cancers. Study-level background: Patients were treated with ivuxolimab, an agonistic anti-OX40 (CD134) antibody.

Autoimmune disease history or systemic immunosuppression led to patients being barred. The sample in question was CD4+ or CD8+ T cells sorted from blood, obtained in a trial of the OX40 agonist ivuxolimab. The chain has TRBV19 and TRBJ2-7; possibly TRBD2 for D (5 bases). The receptor's source is an adult with an advanced solid tumor such as melanoma, head and neck, liver or kidney cancer. The CDR3 is CASSIRGLKDYEQYF. The CDR3 coding sequence is TGTGCCAGTAGTATCCGAGGGCTTAAGGACTACGAGCAGTACTTC.